This TCR beta chain was sequenced for a study of blood T cell repertoires in COVID-19. In the source study's methods: Estimation of nucleated cell counts was performed using reference gene primer amplification. Profiled with immunoSEQ multiplex PCR; TCRdb holds only in-frame clones, not every one. V and J calls and clone size are as listed in that table; D and trimming were resolved from the DNA. The repertoire holds approximately 330,000 clones, around 90% seen once, with approximately 10% in the top ten. Germline V gene lookup returns CDR1 DFQATT and CDR2 SNEGSKA (reference sequence). The V segment lost 3 bases and the J segment 3 bases; nucleotides outside the gene matches: 10. The CDR3 contains 16 residues.

The receptor was derived from a man aged 25 to 40 with COVID-19, enrolled during active disease. The source material was peripheral blood. The chain uses TRBV20-1 and TRBJ1-1; TRBD1 agrees at 10 bases. CDR3 amino acids: CSASEDRGNEYTEAFF. The CDR3 DNA is TGCAGTGCTAGTGAGGACAGGGGGAATGAGTACACTGAAGCTTTCTTT.